A single sample gave rise to the 19 T cell receptor beta chains below, sequenced in a study of response to subunit inactivated influenza vaccine listed by TCRdb under 2018. Libraries were made using RT-PCR. TCRdb lists the instrument as Illumina HiSeq 2500. Using fastp at Q25 and MiXCR, TCRdb reprocessed the public reads and kept productive beta chains. Rows with one shared CDR3 protein collapse into an entry with the most common genes and DNA. This sample comprises 500,000 to 600,000 distinct CDR3 sequences, approximately 15% of them detected only once. The top ten constitute roughly 3% of the sample. The material sequenced was CD4+ T cells sorted from PBMCs, taken about 23 months after vaccination. These receptor sequences come from a man aged 45 to 70 who received an inactivated influenza vaccine. Donor details come from another sample of the same person, matched by shared clones.

This clonotype appeared many times. This chain links TRBV20-1 with TRBJ1-2; D uncertain. The CDR3 is made up of 14 amino acids. V was cut by 3 bases and J by 8 bases, with 19 bases left in between. Per the germline V gene, CDR1 is DFQATT and CDR2 is SNEGSKA (reference sequence). The CDR3 region has the DNA TGCAGTGCTAGCCACCTGGGAGGGTTTGGAGGCTACACCTTC. Translated, it gives CSASHLGGFGGYTF.

V usage is TRBV3-1 and J usage is TRBJ2-3; tentatively, D is TRBD2 (5 bases). Germline loops: CDR1 LGHDT, CDR2 YNNKEL (reference sequence). This CDR3 contains 13 residues. The V end lost 5 bases, the J end lost 3 bases, and 9 bases lay between the germline ends. The CDR3 protein is CASSMRVTDTQYF. The DNA for the CDR3 is TGTGCCAGCAGCATGCGGGTGACAGATACGCAGTATTTT.

The chain links TRBV7-8 to TRBJ2-3, with 10 bases lining up with TRBD2. Germline-derived CDR1 and CDR2 are SGHVS and FQNEAQ. The CDR3 loop spans 19 amino acids. The V segment lost 5 bases and the J segment 1 base; nucleotides outside the gene matches: 15. CDR3: CASSPWGSGGAMGTDTQYF. The CDR3 DNA reads as TGTGCCAGCAGCCCCTGGGGCAGCGGGGGGGCCATGGGCACAGATACGCAGTATTTT.

This sequence joins TRBV4-2 and TRBJ1-2; unclear D gene. Trimming removed 0 bases from V and 1 base from J, with 6 bases in between. There are 14 residues in the CDR3. Germline V gene data show CDR1 as LGHNA and CDR2 as YNFKEQ. For the CDR3, the DNA is TGTGCCAGCAGCCAAGATTGGGATAACTATGGCTACACCTTC. It yields the protein CASSQDWDNYGYTF.

V usage is TRBV6-5 and J usage is TRBJ1-2; 8 bases map to TRBD1. This CDR3 is built from 12 residues. CDR1 is MNHEY and CDR2 is SVGAGI in the germline V gene. V was clipped by 5 bases and J by 10 bases; unmatched bases: 6. DNA of the CDR3: TGTGCCAGCAGTCAGGGGGCGCTTGCCTACACCTTC. As protein: CASSQGALAYTF.

J is TRBJ1-4 and V is TRBV20-1, with no clear D. CDR3 length: 13 residues. Germline CDR1 is DFQATT and CDR2 is SNEGSKA (reference sequence). CDR3 DNA sequence: TGCATCGCTCGGGGAGTTGCCGGGGAAAAACTGTTTTTT. This encodes CIARGVAGEKLFF.

This clonotype was observed a few times. V gene TRBV7-2 combines with J gene TRBJ2-5, with 8 bases fitting TRBD2. This CDR3 contains 16 residues. V lost 1 base and J lost 2; bases outside the gene matches: 6. CDR1 and CDR2 (germline): SGHTA, FQGNSA. The CDR3 region has the DNA TGTGCCAGCAGCTTAGGTAGCGGGGAGTCTCAAGAGACCCAGTACTTC. Translating gives CASSLGSGESQETQYF.

This clonotype was seen a few times. This rearrangement joins TRBV6-1 to TRBJ1-4, with D unresolved. The germline V and J ends were trimmed by 6 bases and 2 bases, with 7 bases remaining between them. The CDR3 is 13 amino acids. In germline, CDR1 is MNHNS, CDR2 SASEGT. CDR3 coding DNA: TGTGCCAGCAGGGGCACCACTAATGAAAAACTGTTTTTT. Residues: CASRGTTNEKLFF.

The V and J genes are TRBV10-3 and TRBJ1-1, with D unclear. Germline CDR1 ENHRY, CDR2 SYGVKD. Trimming removed 10 bases at V and 0 bases at J, with 12 bases between. This CDR3 comprises 13 residues. DNA for the CDR3: TGTGCCAAAAAGACGGATGTGAACACTGAAGCTTTCTTT. Its protein product is CAKKTDVNTEAFF.

This clonotype has a handful of counts. The J gene is TRBJ1-2, the V gene TRBV29-1; D is unresolved. V was clipped by 4 bases and J by 4 bases, with 16 bases between them. CDR1 and CDR2 (germline): SQVTM, ANQGSEA. This CDR3 is 14 amino acids long. The CDR3 loop reads CSVGLTTSSYGYTF. The CDR3 nucleotides read TGCAGCGTTGGATTGACTACCTCTAGCTATGGCTACACCTTC.

This clonotype was seen only a few times. This chain uses TRBV6-1 with TRBJ2-1; 10 nucleotides agree with TRBD1. Germline CDR1 MNHNS, CDR2 SASEGT. The CDR3 spans 15 residues. The J segment lost 2 bases and the V segment lost 6 bases, leaving 4 bases of the junction unmatched. CDR3 sequence reads: CASRRDRGPYNEQFF. The CDR3 DNA is TGTGCCAGCAGACGGGACAGGGGACCCTACAATGAGCAGTTCTTC.

This clonotype was seen more than once but under ten times. The V and J genes are TRBV4-1 and TRBJ2-5, with 7 bases that match TRBD1. The CDR3 is made up of 13 amino acids. Trimming at V came to 4 bases and at J to 4 bases, leaving 3 bases not matched to a gene. CDR1 MGHRA and CDR2 YSYEKL come from the germline V gene. The CDR3: CASSRQGTETQYF. The CDR3 coding sequence is TGCGCCAGCAGCCGACAGGGAACAGAGACCCAGTACTTC.

A single count supports this clonotype. The V and J genes are TRBV4-3 and TRBJ2-7, with D possibly being TRBD1 (5 bases). Per the germline V gene, CDR1 is LGHNA and CDR2 is YSLEER. This CDR3 is 12 amino acids long. V lost 2 bases to trimming and J lost 7 bases, with 9 bases between them. In DNA, the CDR3 is TGCGCCAGCAGCCAAAATCCAGGGGAGCAGTACTTC. It is translated as CASSQNPGEQYF.

The chain has TRBV12-3 or TRBV12-4 and TRBJ2-5; D is possibly TRBD2 (6 bases). There are 15 residues in the CDR3. The V and J ends lost 6 bases and 7 bases respectively, with 21 bases between them. CDR3 DNA: TGTGCCAGCAGCCCCTTGGACCCCCGACTAGGGACCCAGTACTTC. As protein: CASSPLDPRLGTQYF.

The CDR3, as DNA: TGTGCCAGCTGTCCAAGGCGTGGTAGCACCGGGGAGCTGTTTTTT. This gives the protein CASCPRRGSTGELFF. This rearrangement joins TRBV7-3 to TRBJ2-2; no clear D gene. The CDR3 is made up of 15 amino acids. Looked up from germline, CDR1 is SGHTA and CDR2 is FQGTGA. V was shortened by 8 bases and J by 4 bases, with 17 bases between the two germline ends. The whole variable domain, remainder taken from reference TRBV7-3 and TRBJ2-2, is GAGVSQTPSNKVTEKGKYVELRCDPISGHTALYWYRQSLGQGPEFLIYFQGTGAADDSGLPNDRFFAVRPEGSVSTLKIQRTERGDSAVYLCASCPRRGSTGELFFGEGSRLTVL.

CDR3: CASSFRIGNTGELFF. In nucleotides, the CDR3 is TGTGCCAGCAGTTTCCGAATAGGGAACACCGGGGAGCTGTTTTTT. The chain joins TRBV27 to TRBJ2-2; no clear D. The V end was cut by 3 bases, the J end by 1 base, with 9 bases between. This CDR3 region has 15 residues. Germline-derived CDR1 and CDR2 are MNHEY and SMNVEV (reference sequence).

This clonotype turned up a few times. The V call is TRBV5-6, the J call TRBJ2-1; TRBD1 agrees at 12 bases. The CDR3 is 15 amino acids. Germline V gene data show CDR1 as SGHDT and CDR2 as YYEEEE. Trimming took 3 bases from V and 8 from J; bases not matched to a gene: 6. The CDR3 here is CASSSRDRGHYEQFF. CDR3 coding DNA: TGTGCCAGCAGCTCCCGGGACAGGGGGCACTATGAGCAGTTCTTC.

The V gene is TRBV7-2, the J gene TRBJ2-1; 7 nucleotides match TRBD2. The CDR3 consists of 16 residues. Germline V gene data show CDR1 as SGHTA and CDR2 as FQGNSA. Trimming at V came to 1 base and at J to 6 bases, leaving 9 bases not matched to a gene. CDR3 in amino acids: CASSLDRGLAANEQFF. The CDR3 DNA follows: TGTGCCAGCAGCTTAGATCGAGGGCTAGCGGCCAATGAGCAGTTCTTC.

This clonotype was detected many times. The rearrangement links TRBV7-8 to TRBJ2-7; maybe TRBD2 (5 bases). CDR3 length: 13 residues. CDR1 is SGHVS, CDR2 FQNEAQ, per germline. Trimming left V 0 bases short and J 5 bases short, with 8 bases between. DNA for the CDR3: TGTGCCAGCAGCTTAGCGATCGGGGACGAGCAGTACTTC. Translating it yields CASSLAIGDEQYF.